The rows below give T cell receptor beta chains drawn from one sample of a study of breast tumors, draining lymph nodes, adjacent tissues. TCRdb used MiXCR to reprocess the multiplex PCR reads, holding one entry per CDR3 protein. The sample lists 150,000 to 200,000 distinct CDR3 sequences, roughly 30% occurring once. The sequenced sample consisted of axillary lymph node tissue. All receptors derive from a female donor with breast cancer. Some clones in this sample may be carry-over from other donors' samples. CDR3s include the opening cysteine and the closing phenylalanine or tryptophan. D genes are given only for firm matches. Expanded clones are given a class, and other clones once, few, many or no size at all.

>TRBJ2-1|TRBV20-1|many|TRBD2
TGCAGTGCTAGACCCCGGGCTAGCGGGGCCTACAATGAGCAGTTCTTC
CSARPRASGAYNEQFF
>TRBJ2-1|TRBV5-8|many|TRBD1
TGTGCCAGCAGCTTGGCGGACAGGCACTTAGAGCAGTTCTTC
CASSLADRHLEQFF
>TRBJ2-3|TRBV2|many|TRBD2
TGTGCCAGCAGAGAAGGGACTATGACAGATACGCAGTATTTT
CASREGTMTDTQYF
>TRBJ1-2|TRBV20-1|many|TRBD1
TGCAGTGCCAAGGACAGGGGCGCTGGCTACACCTTC
CSAKDRGAGYTF
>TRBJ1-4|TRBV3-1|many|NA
TGTGCCAGCAGCCTCCCCGGTGTCGAAAAACTGTTTTTT
CASSLPGVEKLFF
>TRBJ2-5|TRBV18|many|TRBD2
TGTGCCAGCTCACCACCGCGGCGGGAGGGCCAGGAGACCCAGTACTTC
CASSPPRREGQETQYF
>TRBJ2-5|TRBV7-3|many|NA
TGTGCCAGCAGCTTATGGGCGTCGGAGGAGACCCAGTACTTC
CASSLWASEETQYF
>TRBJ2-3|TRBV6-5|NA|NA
TGTGCCAGCAGTGGGCAGGGCCATACGCAGTATTTT
CASSGQGHTQYF
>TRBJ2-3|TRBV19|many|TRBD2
TGTGCCAGTAGTAAAACAGGGGGCACTAGCGGGGGAAGCACAGATACGCAGTATTTT
CASSKTGGTSGGSTDTQYF
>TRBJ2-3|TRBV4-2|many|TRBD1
TGTGCCAGCAGCCAATCGACAGGGGTATGGGATACGCAGTATTTT
CASSQSTGVWDTQYF
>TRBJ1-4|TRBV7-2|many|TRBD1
TGTGCCAGCAGCTTAGACGGGACAGGACGGCAAAAACTGTTTTTT
CASSLDGTGRQKLFF
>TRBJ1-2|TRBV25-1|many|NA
TGTGCCAGCAGTGAATATGAAGGCTATGGCTACACCTTC
CASSEYEGYGYTF
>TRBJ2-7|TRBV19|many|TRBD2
TGTGCCAGTAGTATTCTTGCGCGCGGGAGTAGCGGGAGGACCTACGAGCAGTACTTC
CASSILARGSSGRTYEQYF
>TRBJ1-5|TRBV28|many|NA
TGTGCCAGCGGGGGATACGGTCAGCCCCAGCATTTT
CASGGYGQPQHF
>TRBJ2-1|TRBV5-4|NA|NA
TGTGCCAGCAGCTTGGGAGCCTCCAATGAGCAGTTCTTC
CASSLGASNEQFF
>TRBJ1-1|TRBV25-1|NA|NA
TGTGCCAGCAGTGAGGGACTGAACACTGAAGCTTTCTTT
CASSEGLNTEAFF
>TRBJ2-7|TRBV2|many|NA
TGTGCCAGCATTGAGGGGTACGAGCAGTACTTC
CASIEGYEQYF
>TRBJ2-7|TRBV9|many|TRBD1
TGTGCCAGCAGCTCCGCCACAGGGGGCTTATACGAGCAGTACTTC
CASSSATGGLYEQYF
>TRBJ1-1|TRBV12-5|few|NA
TGTGCTAGTGGTTTGGTACCGGGGGGAGGAACTGAAGCTTTCTTT
CASGLVPGGGTEAFF
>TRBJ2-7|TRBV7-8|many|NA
TGTGCCAGCACCCCGGACCGGAGGGAGCAGTACTTC
CASTPDRREQYF
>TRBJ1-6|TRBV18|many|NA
TGTGCCAGCTCACCACCGGGGGTGGGGTATTCACCCCTCCACTTT
CASSPPGVGYSPLHF
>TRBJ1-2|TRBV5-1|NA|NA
TGCGCCAGCAGCTTGGGCGGGGGCGATGGCTACACCTTC
CASSLGGGDGYTF
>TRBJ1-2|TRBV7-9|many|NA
TGTGCCAGCAGCTCTCAATTGACGCCTTCAAAAGGCTACACCTTC
CASSSQLTPSKGYTF
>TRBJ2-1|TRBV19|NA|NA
TGTGCCAGTAGTATAAGGGGGGGACCAACCCTAATTGGTGAGCAGTTCTTC
CASSIRGGPTLIGEQFF
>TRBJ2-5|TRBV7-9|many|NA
TGTGCCAGCCATGCGAGCGGGTCGGAGACCCAGTACTTC
CASHASGSETQYF
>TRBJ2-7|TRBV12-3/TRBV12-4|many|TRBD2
TGTGCCAGCAGTTTTGCGGGAGTCCCCGAGCAGTACTTC
CASSFAGVPEQYF
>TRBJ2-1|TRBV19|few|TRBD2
TGTGCCAGTAGTCTAACTAGCGGGGACCTTAGTGAGCAGTTCTTC
CASSLTSGDLSEQFF
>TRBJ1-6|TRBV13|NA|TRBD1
TGTGCCAGCAGCTTAGGGACAGGGCGTAATTCACCCCTCCACTTT
CASSLGTGRNSPLHF
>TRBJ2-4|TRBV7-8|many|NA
TGTGCCAGCAGCTTAGAGAGACGTGGGGCCAAAAACATTCAGTACTTC
CASSLERRGAKNIQYF
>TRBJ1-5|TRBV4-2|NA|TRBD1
TGTGCCAGCAGCCAAAGCCCAGGGGACAGGCAAGAGACCCAGCATTTT
CASSQSPGDRQETQHF
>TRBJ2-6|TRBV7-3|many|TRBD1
TGTGCCAGCAGCGCGCAAACAGGGGCTGGGGCCAACGTCCTGACTTTC
CASSAQTGAGANVLTF
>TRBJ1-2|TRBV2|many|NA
TGTGCCAGCAGTGAGGTCAGGAAATATGGCTACACCTTC
CASSEVRKYGYTF
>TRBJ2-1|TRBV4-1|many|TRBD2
TGCGCCAGCAGCCAAGTTTTAATTGCCGCGCGGGAGTACAATGAGCAGTTCTTC
CASSQVLIAAREYNEQFF
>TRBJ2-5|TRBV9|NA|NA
TGTGCCAGCAGCCCCCTGGGCAGACAAGAGACCCAGTACTTC
CASSPLGRQETQYF
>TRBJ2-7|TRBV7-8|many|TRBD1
TGTGCCAGCAGCTTAGCGGGACAGGACTACGAGCAGTACTTC
CASSLAGQDYEQYF
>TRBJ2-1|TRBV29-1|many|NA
TGCAGCGTTGAAGAAGCAGACCTTACCTACAATGAGCAGTTCTTC
CSVEEADLTYNEQFF
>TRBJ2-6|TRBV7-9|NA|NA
TGTGCCAGCAGCTTCACTAACACCGGGATCTCTGGGGCCAACGTCCTGACTTTC
CASSFTNTGISGANVLTF
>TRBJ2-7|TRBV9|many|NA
TGTGCCAGCAGCGCAGGAGCGGACTATTCCTACGAGCAGTACTTC
CASSAGADYSYEQYF
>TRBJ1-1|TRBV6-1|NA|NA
TGTGCCAGCAGTGAAACTGAAGCTTTCTTT
CASSETEAFF
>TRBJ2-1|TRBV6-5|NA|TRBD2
TGTGCCACCAGGCGGGGGGCCTACAATGAGCAGTTCTTC
CATRRGAYNEQFF
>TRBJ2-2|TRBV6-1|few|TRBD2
TGTGCCAGCAGTTTCGGACTAGCGGGCACCGGGGAGCTGTTTTTT
CASSFGLAGTGELFF
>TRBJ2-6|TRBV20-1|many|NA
TGCAGTGCTAGGGCCAGGGGCCCTATTGGGGCCAACGTCCTGACTTTC
CSARARGPIGANVLTF
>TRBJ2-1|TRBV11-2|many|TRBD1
TGTGCCAGCAGCTTAGAGGGACAGTACAATGAGCAGTTCTTC
CASSLEGQYNEQFF
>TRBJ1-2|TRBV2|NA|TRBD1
TGCGGACAGGGGAGTTTCTATGGCTCAACCTTC
CGQGSFYGSTF
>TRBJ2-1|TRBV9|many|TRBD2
TGTGCCAGCAGCCCCAGACTAGCGGGCCTCAATGAGCAGTTCTTC
CASSPRLAGLNEQFF
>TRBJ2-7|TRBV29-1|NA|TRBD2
TGCAGCGTTCTTCCCTCTAGCGGGAAAGGTGACGAGCAGTACTTC
CSVLPSSGKGDEQYF
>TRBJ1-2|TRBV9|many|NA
TGTGCCAGCAGCGCCCAAGGGGGGTACGGCTACACCTTC
CASSAQGGYGYTF
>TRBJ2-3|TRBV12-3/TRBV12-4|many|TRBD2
TGTGCCAGCAGTTTTCTGGGCGGGGGTCAAGATACGCAGTATTTT
CASSFLGGGQDTQYF
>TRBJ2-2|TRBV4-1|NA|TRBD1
TGCGCCAGCAGCCAAGGACAGGGGGCTGCCGGGGAGCTGCTTTTT
CASSQGQGAAGELLF
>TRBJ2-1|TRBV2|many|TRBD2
TGTGCCAGCAGTGAAGGGCGGGGGGACTACAATGAGCAGTTCTTC
CASSEGRGDYNEQFF
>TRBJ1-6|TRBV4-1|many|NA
TGCGCCAGCAGCCAGTACCAGGGGTATAATTCACCCCTCCACTTT
CASSQYQGYNSPLHF
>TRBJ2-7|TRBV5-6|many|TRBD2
TGTGCCAGCATCGGGCGCGCGGGAGTGGGGGAGCAGTACTTC
CASIGRAGVGEQYF
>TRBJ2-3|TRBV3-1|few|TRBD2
TGTGCCAGCAGCCAACCCCGACTAGCGGGAGGGTACGATACGCAGTATTTT
CASSQPRLAGGYDTQYF
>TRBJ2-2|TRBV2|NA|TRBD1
TGTGCCAGCAGGGACAGGGGGACCACCGGGGAGCTGTTTTTT
CASRDRGTTGELFF
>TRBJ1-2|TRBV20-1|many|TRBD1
TGCAGTGCTCCGACAGGGTGGAACTATGGCTACACCTTC
CSAPTGWNYGYTF
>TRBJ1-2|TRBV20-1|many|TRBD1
TGCAGTGCTACGCACAGGGGGCGGATGAACTATGGCTACACCTTC
CSATHRGRMNYGYTF
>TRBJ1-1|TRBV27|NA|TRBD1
TGTGCCAGCAGTTTATACGACAGGGGAATTATTGAAGCTTTCTTT
CASSLYDRGIIEAFF